This T cell receptor (beta chain) was captured by sequencing in a study of blood T cell repertoires in COVID-19 (dated by TCRdb to the early 2020s). Notes on the research overall: Samples covering the acute and convalescent phases of COVID-19 were provided by collaborators in the United States, Italy and Spain. The material from the prospective study consisted of cDNA or gDNA derived from T cells, B-cell-depleted T cells, or PBMCs. Subjects who had been exposed to COVID-19, were actively infected with it, or had recovered from it provided the deeply sampled blood TCRbeta repertoires that made up the dataset. The repertoires were released in a freely available public database meant as a resource for research on the immune response to SARS-CoV-2. Samples were obtained from the ongoing ImmuneRACE study (first 160 participants) and from 1,254 subjects provided by 6 global collaborators. The sample metadata nearly always contained a de-identified subject ID, COVID-19 status, age in years and sex. Where HLA class I and class II types were available, the types were taken from metadata supplied by the sample provider, not from assay-based typing. The full study reports these points: The amount of clinical and demographic metadata varied by source and participant and was provided uncurated.

TCRbeta CDR3 regions were amplified from genomic DNA using the immunoSEQ Assay, a bias-controlled multiplex PCR. In the original analysis: The number of nucleated cells in each sample was estimated from the amplification of reference gene primers within the assay. Sequence reads were collapsed and filtered to measure the absolute abundance of every unique TCRbeta CDR3 rearrangement. For each sample, productive Simpson clonality was calculated as the square root of Simpson's diversity index across productive rearrangements. This is the immuneACCESS table as TCRdb keeps it, with only in-frame sequences that have V and J called. A part of the clones is gone; compared with another copy, unresolved V genes explain less than half, and the rest is unexplained. D and trimming were read from the DNA, whereas the V and J calls and clone size are those reported in that table. For this sample there are over 130,000 clones; around 80% appear just once. The ten largest clones represent over 4% of the sample.

Note on this clone: The antigen it binds to is not known. No base qualities exist here, and no much larger clone lies one base off it.

Collaborating institutions collected whole blood in K2EDTA tubes following their own protocols. For TCRbeta analysis, collaborators shipped samples in one of three forms: frozen whole blood, isolated PBMCs, or DNA extracted from either of those sample types. The germline V gene gives CDR1 as SGHAT and CDR2 as FQNNGV. The CDR3, cysteine through phenylalanine, is 14 amino acids long. Kept here is only the CDR3 DNA, which spans 42 bases and is read in frame from base 1. At the junction V is shortened by 5 bases and J by 4 bases; bases outside the gene matches: 7. The V and J genes are TRBV11-2 and TRBJ1-2; TRBD1 aligns with 7 central bases. Sequencing input: peripheral blood. The receptor was derived from a woman of 80 years or more with active or convalescent COVID-19. The DNA is as follows: TGTGCCAGCAGCAGAGGGGACAGCCCCTATGGCTACACCTTC. Its product reads: CASSRGDSPYGYTF.